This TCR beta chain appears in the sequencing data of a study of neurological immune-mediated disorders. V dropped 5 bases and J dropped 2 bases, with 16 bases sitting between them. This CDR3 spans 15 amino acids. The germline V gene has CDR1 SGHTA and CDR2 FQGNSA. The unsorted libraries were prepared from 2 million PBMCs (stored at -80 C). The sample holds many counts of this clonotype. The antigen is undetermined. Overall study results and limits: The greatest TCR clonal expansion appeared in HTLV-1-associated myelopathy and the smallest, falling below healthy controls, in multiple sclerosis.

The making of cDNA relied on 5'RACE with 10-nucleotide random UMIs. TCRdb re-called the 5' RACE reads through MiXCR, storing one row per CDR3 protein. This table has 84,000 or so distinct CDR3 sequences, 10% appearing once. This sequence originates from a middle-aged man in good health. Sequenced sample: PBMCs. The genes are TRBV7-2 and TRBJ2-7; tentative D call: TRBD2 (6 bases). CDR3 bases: TGTGCCAGCAGCAGTTCGGGAGCAAGTCCCTACGAGCAGTACTTC. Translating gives CASSSSGASPYEQYF.